The next 32 T cell receptor beta chains were all read from a single sample in a study of vaccination and CD4 T cells after COVID-19. Their specific antigens are unknown. Once obtained from cultured CD4+ T cells, the DNA was sequenced using the Oncomine TCR Beta short-read assay. TCRdb used MiXCR to reprocess the PCR reads, holding one entry per CDR3 protein. The data contain about 18,000 distinct CDR3 sequences, approximately 61% of them singletons. Treatment: approximately 9-day PBMC culture with coronavirus spike peptide pools or control peptides (ViraFEST assay). Here the sequenced sample was CD4+ T cells from blood, cultured in vitro, taken after SARS-CoV-2 vaccination. The receptor set was obtained from a human donor who had recovered from COVID-19.

The gene calls are TRBV20-1 and TRBJ1-5; TRBD1 matches at 7 bases. Germline lookup yields CDR1 DFQATT and CDR2 SNEGSKA (reference sequence). The CDR3 is 17 amino acids. V was clipped by 0 bases and J by 9 bases; unmatched bases: 17. The CDR3 DNA reads as TGCAGTGCTAGAGAGAGGACAGGCGGCGAGGATCGGAGGCCCCAGCATTTT. This translates into CSARERTGGEDRRPQHF.

The gene calls are TRBV7-2 and TRBJ1-6, with D uncertain. Trimming took 6 bases from V and 3 from J, leaving 12 bases between them. The CDR3 spans 15 residues. In germline, CDR1 is SGHTA, CDR2 FQGNSA. This CDR3 is CASRPSPVYNSPLHF. The CDR3 DNA reads as TGTGCCAGCAGGCCTTCACCGGTCTATAATTCACCCCTCCACTTT.

This clonotype was detected a few times. The chain joins TRBV19 to TRBJ1-5; a possible D gene is TRBD1 (6 bases). Germline assignment: CDR1 LNHDA and CDR2 SQIVND (reference sequence). This CDR3 is built from 14 residues. The V and J ends lost 1 base and 9 bases respectively, with 13 bases between them. This CDR3 reads CASSIGRGGGPQHF. The DNA of the CDR3 is TGTGCCAGTAGTATAGGGAGGGGGGGCGGGCCCCAGCATTTT.

The chain employs TRBV4-1 and TRBJ1-5, with a possible D match to TRBD1 (5 bases). The germline V and J ends were trimmed by 4 bases and 7 bases, with 17 bases remaining between them. CDR1 MGHRA and CDR2 YSYEKL come from the germline V gene. The CDR3 sequence is 15 residues long. CDR3 sequence: CASSPQWRDRQPQHF. In DNA, the CDR3 is TGCGCCAGCAGCCCCCAGTGGCGGGACCGCCAGCCCCAGCATTTT.

This clonotype was recorded a few times. The chain joins TRBV7-2 to TRBJ2-1, with 10 positions matching TRBD2. The germline gives CDR1 SGHTA, CDR2 FQGNSA. CDR3 length equals 15 residues. With 4 bases clipped from V and 7 bases from J, the junction kept 7 bases outside the gene matches. The CDR3 DNA reads as TGTGCCAGCAGCTCCTCTAGCGGGAGTCAGAATGAGCAGTTCTTC. Amino acid sequence: CASSSSSGSQNEQFF. Combining the CDR3 with reference TRBV7-2 and TRBJ2-1 gives the whole variable domain GAGVSQSPSNKVTEKGKDVELRCDPISGHTALYWYRQSLGQGLEFLIYFQGNSAPDKSGLPSDRFSAERTGGSVSTLTIQRTQQEDSAVYLCASSSSSGSQNEQFFGPGTRLTVL.

This chain uses TRBV25-1 with TRBJ2-3, with 7 bases fitting TRBD1. The CDR3 runs to 17 residues. V lost 2 bases to trimming and J lost 2 bases; unmatched junction nucleotides: 10. Per the germline V gene, CDR1 is MGHDK and CDR2 is SYGVNS. In DNA form, the CDR3 reads TGTGCCAGCAGTGAAGGTGCCGACAGGGATATCACAGATACGCAGTATTTT. As protein: CASSEGADRDITDTQYF.

This clonotype was found a few times. The rearrangement links TRBV7-2 to TRBJ2-2, with 10 bases identical to TRBD2. CDR3 length: 17 amino acids. The germline V gene encodes CDR1 SGHTA and CDR2 FQGNSA. The V and J ends lost 1 base and 6 bases, in that order; junction bases with no gene match: 8. The chain's CDR3 is CASSLGLAGVGAGELFF. In DNA form, the CDR3 reads TGTGCCAGCAGCTTAGGGCTAGCGGGGGTTGGGGCCGGGGAGCTGTTTTTT.

The chain carries TRBV19 and TRBJ1-1; no clear D gene. V lost 11 bases and J 1 base, leaving 11 bases between the germline ends. Germline V CDR1 and CDR2: LNHDA, SQIVND (reference sequence). The CDR3 totals 12 residues. The chain's CDR3 is CAATAWNTEAFF. The CDR3 nucleotides are TGTGCCGCAACGGCGTGGAACACTGAAGCTTTCTTT.

The V call is TRBV7-2, the J call TRBJ1-5, with D maybe TRBD1 (6 bases). The V gene's germline CDR1 is SGHTA and CDR2 FQGNSA. With 4 bases removed from V and 5 bases from J, the gap between germline ends came to 21 bases. The CDR3 runs 17 residues. CDR3 in amino acids: CASSSVPGWTADQPQHF. The CDR3 bases are TGTGCCAGCAGCTCCGTCCCCGGGTGGACAGCAGATCAGCCCCAGCATTTT.

The rearrangement joins TRBV6-1 to TRBJ2-1, with 8 bases lining up with TRBD1. J gave up 1 base and V 6 bases, and 5 bases lay outside the gene matches. This CDR3 is built from 15 residues. Germline assignment: CDR1 MNHNS and CDR2 SASEGT. The CDR3 region is CASRGQDLSYNEQFF. The CDR3 DNA is TGTGCCAGCAGGGGACAGGACCTTTCCTACAATGAGCAGTTCTTC.

This chain connects TRBV30 to TRBJ1-6, with D perhaps matching TRBD1 (6 bases). Germline V gives CDR1 GTSNPN, CDR2 SVGIG (reference sequence). The CDR3 runs to 12 residues. DNA for the CDR3: TGTGCTTTTCACAGGACAGATTCACCCCTCCACTTT. Encoded protein: CAFHRTDSPLHF. Variable domain in full (rest from reference TRBV30 and TRBJ1-6): SQTIHQWPATLVQPVGSPLSLECTVEGTSNPNLYWYRQAAGRGLQLLFYSVGIGQISSEVPQNLSASRPQDRQFILSSKKLLLSDSGFYLCAFHRTDSPLHFGNGTRLTVT.

This clonotype counts as medium-sized. The V call is TRBV11-2, the J call TRBJ1-2, with 8 bases identical to TRBD1. Germline V gene data show CDR1 as SGHAT and CDR2 as FQNNGV. The CDR3 loop spans 14 amino acids. V trimming: 5 bases; J trimming: 4 bases; junction bases outside the gene matches: 6. The CDR3: CASSPSGQGYGYTF. The CDR3 DNA sequence: TGTGCCAGCAGCCCATCCGGACAGGGCTATGGCTACACCTTC.

The genes are TRBV12-3 or TRBV12-4 and TRBJ2-1, with TRBD1 identical over 7 bases. This CDR3 is 12 amino acids long. The V segment lost 3 bases and the J segment 10 bases; nucleotides outside the gene matches: 3. Here the CDR3 reads CASSFKGAEQFF. The CDR3 nucleotides are TGTGCCAGCAGTTTTAAGGGGGCAGAGCAGTTCTTC.

About this clonotype itself: One junction end disagrees with the germline gene, perhaps due to a read error. The chain recombines TRBV6-1 with TRBJ1-6; 8 bases map to TRBD1. The CDR3 loop spans 14 amino acids. CDR1 is MNHNS and CDR2 is SASEGT in the germline V gene. CDR3 bases: TGTGCCAGCAGCAATAATCAGGGGGCCTCACCCCCCCACTTT. Its protein is CASSNNQGASPPHF.

The chain combines TRBV6-2 or TRBV6-3 with TRBJ1-6, with D unclear. The CDR3 runs to 16 residues. CDR1 and CDR2 (germline): MNHEY, SVGEGT. With 2 bases removed from V and 8 bases from J, the gap between germline ends came to 16 bases. The CDR3 loop reads CASSYGSTQVHSPLHF. CDR3 coding DNA: TGTGCCAGCAGTTACGGATCCACCCAGGTTCATTCACCCCTCCACTTT.

This clonotype was seen only once. The rearrangement links TRBV7-7 to TRBJ2-2; 10 bases are a match to TRBD1. The CDR3 contains 16 residues. CDR1 and CDR2 from the germline V gene are SSHAT and FNYEAQ (reference sequence). Losses at the gene ends were 4 bases for V and 4 bases for J; bases not matched to a gene: 6. CDR3 in DNA: TGTGCCAGCAGCTCCGACAGGGGGCCGGGCACCGGGGAGCTGTTTTTT. It is translated as CASSSDRGPGTGELFF. The full variable domain, in which reference TRBV7-7 and TRBJ2-2 provide the parts outside the CDR3, is GAGVSQSPRYKVTKRGQDVTLRCDPISSHATLYWYQQALGQGPEFLTYFNYEAQPDKSGLPSDRFSAERPEGSISTLTIQRTEQRDSAMYRCASSSDRGPGTGELFFGEGSRLTVL.

Only a few counts were recorded for this clonotype. The genes are TRBV27 and TRBJ1-2; 8 bases fit TRBD1. The germline V gene encodes CDR1 MNHEY and CDR2 SMNVEV (reference sequence). The CDR3 runs 15 residues. V dropped 6 bases and J dropped 4; count of bases not matched to a gene: 10. The DNA for the CDR3 is TGTGCCAGCAGGAAAGGGACAGGTCAACTCTATGGCTACACCTTC. Translated, it gives CASRKGTGQLYGYTF.

V gene TRBV10-3 combines with J gene TRBJ2-1; 8 nucleotides agree with TRBD2. The CDR3 is made up of 20 amino acids. V was clipped by 0 bases and J by 0 bases; unmatched bases: 13. Per germline, CDR1 ENHRY and CDR2 SYGVKD. CDR3 loop: CAISESMSAGAQSSYNEQFF. DNA of the CDR3: TGTGCCATCAGTGAGTCGATGTCAGCGGGGGCCCAGAGCTCCTACAATGAGCAGTTCTTC.

This clonotype was detected only a few times. This rearrangement joins TRBV28 to TRBJ2-2; D is perhaps TRBD2 (5 bases). CDR1 and CDR2 from the germline V gene are MDHEN and SYDVKM. The CDR3 contains 14 residues. V was trimmed by 6 bases and J by 0 bases, leaving 8 bases between them. DNA of the CDR3: TGTGCCAGCAGCTCCGGGACGAACACCGGGGAGCTGTTTTTT. Protein product: CASSSGTNTGELFF.

The V and J genes are TRBV6-5 and TRBJ1-1; tentative D call: TRBD1 (5 bases). Trimming stripped 0 bases from V and 1 base from J, with 9 bases between. CDR3 length equals 15 residues. Germline V lookup: CDR1 MNHEY, CDR2 SVGAGI. Written as DNA, the CDR3 is TGTGCCAGCAGTTACTCGAGGCAGGGGAACACTGAAGCTTTCTTT. Its translation is CASSYSRQGNTEAFF.

This chain links TRBV9 with TRBJ2-7; D is uncertain. The germline V gene has CDR1 SGDLS and CDR2 YYNGEE. The CDR3 extends over 14 amino acids. The V end lost 0 bases, the J end lost 0 bases, and 7 bases lay between the germline ends. CDR3 sequence reads: CASSVASDSYEQYF. The CDR3 DNA reads TGTGCCAGCAGCGTAGCATCAGACTCCTACGAGCAGTACTTC.

Comments on this clonotype: One end of the junction does not line up with germline, which may come from a read error. The J gene is TRBJ1-2, the V gene TRBV5-4, with 9 bases lining up with TRBD1. Germline V lookup: CDR1 SGHNT, CDR2 YYREEE (reference sequence). The CDR3 loop spans 14 amino acids. CDR3 bases: TGTGCCGGCAGCTTGGGACAGGGCTTTCCTATAGGCACCTTC. Protein: CAGSLGQGFPIGTF.

V usage is TRBV7-9 and J usage is TRBJ1-1, with a tentative D call TRBD1 (6 bases). The CDR3 has 12 amino acids. V lost 5 bases and J lost 8, with 12 bases in between. CDR1 and CDR2 (germline): SEHNR, FQNEAQ (reference sequence). In DNA, the CDR3 is TGTGCCAGCAGCCTGGCCACAGGGGAAGCTTTCTTT. This translates into CASSLATGEAFF.

The chain has TRBV6-2 or TRBV6-3 and TRBJ2-1; D assignment may be TRBD1 or TRBD2 (5 bases each). The CDR3 has 16 residues. Germline CDR1 MNHEY, CDR2 SVGEGT. The ends were cut back, 2 bases at V and 6 bases at J, with 17 bases in the middle. This CDR3 reads CASSYRWAGSSNEQFF. CDR3 DNA sequence: TGTGCCAGCAGTTACCGGTGGGCAGGGAGTAGCAATGAGCAGTTCTTC.

The chain couples TRBV20-1 to TRBJ1-6, with D hard to call. The CDR3 has 12 residues. Germline V CDR1 and CDR2: DFQATT, SNEGSKA (reference sequence). V lost 3 bases and J 10 bases, leaving 10 bases between the germline ends. Here the CDR3 reads CSASAGESPLHF. The CDR3 DNA reads TGCAGTGCTAGCGCGGGTGAATCACCCCTCCACTTT.

This chain connects TRBV5-1 to TRBJ1-2; 7 nucleotides match TRBD1. The CDR3 covers 12 residues. Germline V gene lookup returns CDR1 SGHRS and CDR2 YFSETQ. Trimming took 4 bases from V and 8 from J; bases not matched to a gene: 5. The CDR3 DNA sequence: TGCGCCAGCAGCGAGGGGGCATGGGGCTACACCTTC. It is translated as CASSEGAWGYTF.

The chain recombines TRBV7-8 with TRBJ2-3, with D unclear. This CDR3 spans 14 amino acids. V lost 6 bases to trimming and J lost 3 bases, with 13 bases between them. Germline V CDR1 and CDR2: SGHVS, FQNEAQ. CDR3 amino acids: CASREKEKTDTQYF. The CDR3, as DNA: TGTGCCAGCAGAGAGAAGGAGAAGACAGATACGCAGTATTTT.

The gene calls are TRBV7-9 and TRBJ2-7, with D possibly being TRBD1 (6 bases). From germline, CDR1 is SEHNR and CDR2 FQNEAQ (reference sequence). Trimming removed 2 bases at V and 8 bases at J, with 34 bases between. The CDR3 consists of 20 residues. Here the CDR3 reads CASSLLVGPGTSFIGFKQYF. The CDR3 bases are TGTGCCAGCAGCTTATTAGTGGGTCCCGGGACATCGTTCATCGGATTCAAGCAGTACTTC. The whole variable domain, filled in from reference TRBV7-9 and TRBJ2-7, reads DTGVSQNPRHKITKRGQNVTFRCDPISEHNRLYWYRQTLGQGPEFLTYFQNEAQLEKSRLLSDRFSAERPKGSFSTLEIQRTEQGDSAMYLCASSLLVGPGTSFIGFKQYFGPGTRLTVT.

The chain employs TRBV6-1 and TRBJ1-1; D unclear. From germline, CDR1 is MNHNS and CDR2 SASEGT. V was cut by 2 bases and J by 1 base, with 5 bases left in between. The CDR3 has 13 residues. The CDR3: CASSEIRNTEAFF. In DNA, the CDR3 is TGTGCCAGCAGTGAAATTCGGAACACTGAAGCTTTCTTT.

The V gene is TRBV6-5, the J gene TRBJ1-2, with D perhaps TRBD1 (5 bases). Trimming shortened V by 0 bases and J by 4 bases, and 12 bases separated the two germline ends. From germline, CDR1 is MNHEY and CDR2 SVGAGI. The length of the CDR3 is 15 residues. The CDR3 is CASSYSMGDLYGYTF. The CDR3 DNA follows: TGTGCCAGCAGTTACTCGATGGGGGATCTCTATGGCTACACCTTC.

The chain carries TRBV20-1 and TRBJ2-1; D remains unclear. The CDR3 is 13 amino acids. The germline V and J ends were trimmed by 3 bases and 10 bases, with 16 bases remaining between them. Germline V lookup: CDR1 DFQATT, CDR2 SNEGSKA (reference sequence). This chain's CDR3 is CSASPSSLGEQFF. Written as DNA, the CDR3 is TGCAGTGCTAGCCCTTCTTCTCTGGGGGAGCAGTTCTTC.

This chain uses TRBV14 with TRBJ2-1, with D perhaps TRBD1 (6 bases). Between the trimmed V and J ends, which lost 2 bases and 8 bases, there was a span of 13 bases. The CDR3 spans 14 residues. The germline V gene has CDR1 SGHDN and CDR2 FVKESK. The CDR3 bases are TGTGCCAGCAGCCAAAGGGGCAGGGGCCATGAGCAGTTCTTC. Amino acid sequence: CASSQRGRGHEQFF. The full variable domain, its missing parts supplied by reference TRBV14 and TRBJ2-1, is EAGVTQFPSHSVIEKGQTVTLRCDPISGHDNLYWYRRVMGKEIKFLLHFVKESKQDESGMPNNRFLAERTGGTYSTLKVQPAELEDSGVYFCASSQRGRGHEQFFGPGTRLTVL.